Each of the 9 T cell receptor beta chains below was sequenced from the same sample in a study of breast tumors, draining lymph nodes, adjacent tissues. TCRdb recomputed calls from the multiplex PCR reads with MiXCR, one row per CDR3 protein. The sample has approximately 13,000 distinct CDR3 sequences, 45% to 50% seen once. Source material: tumor-adjacent breast tissue. The source is a female donor with breast cancer. Some clones in this sample may be carry-over from other donors' samples.

This chain uses TRBV4-1 with TRBJ2-7; 12 nucleotides line up with TRBD2. This CDR3 is built from 15 residues. Trimming cost V 1 base and J 3 bases; bases outside gene matches: 1. CDR1 is MGHRA, CDR2 YSYEKL, per germline. The CDR3 DNA sequence: TGCGCCAGCAGCCAAGGACTAGCGGGAGTCTACGAGCAGTACTTC. It encodes CASSQGLAGVYEQYF.

The V gene is TRBV5-1, the J gene TRBJ2-7, with 7 bases aligning to TRBD1. Germline CDR1 and CDR2: SGHRS and YFSETQ. The CDR3 loop spans 15 amino acids. The V gene end was trimmed by 0 bases and the J gene end by 0 bases; junction bases not matched to a gene: 3. CDR3 bases: TGCGCCAGCAGCTTGGAGGGACAGAGCTCCTACGAGCAGTACTTC. Residues: CASSLEGQSSYEQYF.

By sample share, this clonotype is medium-sized (0.01 to 0.1%). The chain recombines TRBV19 with TRBJ2-1, with 8 bases that match TRBD2. The CDR3 runs to 14 residues. In germline, CDR1 is LNHDA, CDR2 SQIVND (reference sequence). Trimming cost V 1 base and J 7 bases; bases outside gene matches: 3. CDR3 nucleotide sequence: TGTGCCAGTAGTATAGCGGGAGGGCCGAATGAGCAGTTCTTC. Translation: CASSIAGGPNEQFF.

The chain employs TRBV20-1 and TRBJ1-6; D is unclear. CDR1 and CDR2 from the germline V gene are DFQATT and SNEGSKA (reference sequence). CDR3 length equals 16 residues. V shed 0 bases and J shed 3 bases, with 12 bases lying between them. For the CDR3, the DNA is TGCAGTGCTAGAGATCGGGCAGCTTTCTATAATTCACCCCTCCACTTT. Translating it yields CSARDRAAFYNSPLHF.

This clonotype rates as medium-sized. The chain uses TRBV24-1 and TRBJ2-7; D ambiguous. CDR3 length: 14 amino acids. V was clipped by 5 bases and J by 4 bases, with 14 bases between them. Germline V gene sequence: CDR1 KGHDR, CDR2 SFDVKD. The CDR3 here is CATSAPGPLYEQYF. CDR3 coding DNA: TGTGCCACCAGTGCCCCCGGACCCCTATACGAGCAGTACTTC.

In DNA form, the CDR3 reads TGTGCCAGCAGCTCGGGACGGAATACACTCCCATGGTACTTC. Protein product: CASSSGRNTLPWYF. The V gene is TRBV7-6, the J gene TRBJ2-7; TRBD1 or TRBD2 may be the D gene (5 bases each). Germline V gene sequence: CDR1 SGHVS, CDR2 FNYEAQ. V dropped 4 bases and J dropped 12 bases, with 22 bases sitting between them. CDR3 length equals 14 residues.

This clonotype was picked up many times. This chain uses TRBV28 with TRBJ2-1, with TRBD2 identical over 9 bases. Germline CDR1 reads MDHEN; CDR2 reads SYDVKM. The CDR3 length is 16 residues. The J segment lost 2 bases and the V segment lost 5 bases, leaving 7 bases of the junction unmatched. The CDR3, as DNA: TGTGCCAGCAGTCCTTTAGCGGGAGTGGCCTACAATGAGCAGTTCTTC. The encoded protein is CASSPLAGVAYNEQFF.

The chain carries TRBV5-1 and TRBJ2-3; 9 bases are shared with TRBD1. The ends lost 4 bases at V and 1 base at J; junction bases unmatched: 13. Per the germline V gene, CDR1 is SGHRS and CDR2 is YFSETQ. The CDR3 covers 18 residues. In DNA, the CDR3 is TGCGCCAGCAGCCTGGCCCCCGGGACAGGGATTCGCACAGATACGCAGTATTTT. Protein product: CASSLAPGTGIRTDTQYF. The variable domain in full, with the rest retrieved from reference TRBV5-1 and TRBJ2-3, is KAGVTQTPRYLIKTRGQQVTLSCSPISGHRSVSWYQQTPGQGLQFLFEYFSETQRNKGNFPGRFSGRQFSNSRSEMNVSTLELGDSALYLCASSLAPGTGIRTDTQYFGPGTRLTVL.

CDR3 sequence (DNA): TGCGCCAGCAGTGACCGGCTAGCGGGAGGGCCGAGGGGCGAGCAGTACTTC. Translation gives CASSDRLAGGPRGEQYF. The chain uses TRBV10-2 and TRBJ2-7; 12 nucleotides agree with TRBD2. Germline V CDR1 and CDR2: WSHSY, SAAADI. The J segment lost 6 bases and the V segment lost 3 bases, leaving 12 bases of the junction unmatched. This CDR3 is 17 amino acids long.